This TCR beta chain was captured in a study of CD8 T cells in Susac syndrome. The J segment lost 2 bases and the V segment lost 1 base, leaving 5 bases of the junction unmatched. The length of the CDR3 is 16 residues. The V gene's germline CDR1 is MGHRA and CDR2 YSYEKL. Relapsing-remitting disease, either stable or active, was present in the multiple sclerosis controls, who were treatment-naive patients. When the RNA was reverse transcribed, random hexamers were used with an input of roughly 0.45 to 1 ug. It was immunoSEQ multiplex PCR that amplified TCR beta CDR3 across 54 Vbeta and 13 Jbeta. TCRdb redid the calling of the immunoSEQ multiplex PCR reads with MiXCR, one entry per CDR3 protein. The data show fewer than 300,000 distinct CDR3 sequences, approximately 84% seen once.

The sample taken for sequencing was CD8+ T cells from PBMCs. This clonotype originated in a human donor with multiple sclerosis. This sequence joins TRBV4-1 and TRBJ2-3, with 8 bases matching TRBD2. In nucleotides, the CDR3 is TGCGCCAGCAGCCAAGCGGGTAGCGGGACCACAGATACGCAGTATTTT. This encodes CASSQAGSGTTDTQYF.